This T cell receptor beta chain was sequenced during a study of blood T cell repertoires in COVID-19. Across the whole study: T cells, B-cell-depleted T cells, or PBMCs supplied cDNA or gDNA.

TCRdb's table, derived via immunoSEQ multiplex PCR, lists solely in-frame clones and lacks some. The sample has over 120,000 clones; 78% are singletons. V was cut by 5 bases and J by 7 bases, with 12 bases left in between. CDR3 length: 12 residues. The chain recombines TRBV12-3 or TRBV12-4 with TRBJ2-7; the D gene is possibly TRBD2 (6 bases). What was sequenced was PBMCs or T cells enriched from blood (not recorded which). This sequence was found in a woman in her forties or fifties who had recovered from COVID-19. The CDR3 here is CASSRDFGEQYF. DNA for the CDR3: TGTGCCAGCAGTCGGGACTTCGGGGAGCAGTACTTC.